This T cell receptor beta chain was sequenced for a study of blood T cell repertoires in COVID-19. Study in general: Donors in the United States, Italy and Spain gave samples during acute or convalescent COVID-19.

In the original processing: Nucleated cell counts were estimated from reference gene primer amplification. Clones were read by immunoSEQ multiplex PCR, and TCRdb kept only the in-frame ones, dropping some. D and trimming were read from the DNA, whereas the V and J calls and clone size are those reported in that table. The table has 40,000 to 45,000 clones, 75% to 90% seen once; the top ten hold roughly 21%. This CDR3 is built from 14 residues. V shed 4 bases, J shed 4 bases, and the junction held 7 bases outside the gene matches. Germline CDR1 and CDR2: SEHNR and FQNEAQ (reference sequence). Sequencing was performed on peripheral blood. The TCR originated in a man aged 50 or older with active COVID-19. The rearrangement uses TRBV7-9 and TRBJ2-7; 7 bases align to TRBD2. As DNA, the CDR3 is TGTGCCAGCAGCTCGATAGCGGGCAATTACGAGCAGTACTTC. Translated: CASSSIAGNYEQYF.